This paragraph reports one T cell receptor beta chain. 60 Vbeta and 13 Jbeta primers were used in PCR. The table came from immunoSEQ multiplex PCR; TCRdb's copy has only in-frame clones and leaves some out. The table has approximately 200,000 clones, 60% to 80% seen once. The germline gives CDR1 SGHRS, CDR2 YFSETQ. CDR3 length: 16 amino acids. The junction had 2 bases not matched to a gene; V was cut back by 0 bases and J by 1 base. The data derive from a study of cytomegalovirus exposure and HLA in healthy donors. The chain has TRBV5-1 and TRBJ2-5; 11 nucleotides agree with TRBD2. Sequencing was done on a sample of PBMCs. The source is a woman younger than 35 in good health and CMV-seronegative. In DNA, the CDR3 is TGCGCCAGCAGCTTGGCCCTAGCGGGAGGCCAAGAGACCCAGTACTTC. Translation: CASSLALAGGQETQYF.